Here is one T cell receptor (beta chain) with its context. Its antigen remains unidentified. The CDR3 contains 14 residues. The V end lost 0 bases, the J end lost 5 bases, and 9 bases lay between the germline ends. Germline V gene lookup returns CDR1 SGHAT and CDR2 FQNNGV. Sorted-subset replicate PCRs used 150 to 250 ng of genomic DNA. This amount corresponded to 30,000 to 35,000 T cell genomes. Clones were read by immunoSEQ multiplex PCR, and TCRdb kept only the in-frame ones, dropping some. The sample lists over 2 million clones, under 95% occurring once. This specimen comes from a study of shared clonotypes between healthy human individuals. Whole-study results and caveats: Non-shared clonotypes were found to have lower generation probabilities than the clonotypes that were shared by all four of the sorted-subset donors. Among the subsets, naive ones generally showed larger estimated richness than memory ones. Having only a few donors restricted how much genetic and exposure-history diversity was captured.

The sample was naive CD4+ T cells from PBMCs. As to subset: CD45RA+ positively selected. The V and J genes are TRBV11-2 and TRBJ2-3; possibly TRBD2 for D (5 bases). This sequence was found in a man younger than 30 in good health. Some clones in this sample may be carry-over from other donors' samples. CDR3 loop: CASSLELGRDTQYF. The CDR3 coding sequence is TGTGCCAGCAGCTTAGAACTGGGGAGAGATACGCAGTATTTT.